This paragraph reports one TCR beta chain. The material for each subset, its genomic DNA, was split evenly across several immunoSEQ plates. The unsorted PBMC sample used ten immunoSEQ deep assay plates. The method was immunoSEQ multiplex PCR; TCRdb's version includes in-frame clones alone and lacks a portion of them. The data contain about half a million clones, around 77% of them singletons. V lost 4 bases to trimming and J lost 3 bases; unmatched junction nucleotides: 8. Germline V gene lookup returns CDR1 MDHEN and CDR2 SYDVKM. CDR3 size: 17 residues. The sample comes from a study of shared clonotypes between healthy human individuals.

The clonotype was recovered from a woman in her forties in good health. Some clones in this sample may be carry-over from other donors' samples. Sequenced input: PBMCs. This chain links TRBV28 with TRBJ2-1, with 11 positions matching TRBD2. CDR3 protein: CASSSTGTSGIYNEQFF. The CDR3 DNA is TGTGCCAGCAGTTCTACCGGGACTAGCGGTATCTACAATGAGCAGTTCTTC.